This T cell receptor (beta chain) was documented in a study of type 1 regulatory T cells. MiXCR, applied by TCRdb to the reads, yields one record per CDR3 protein. The profile shows over 55,000 distinct CDR3 sequences, roughly half of them singletons. Trimming cost V 4 bases and J 1 base; bases outside gene matches: 3. The CDR3 extends over 16 amino acids. Looked up from germline, CDR1 is SGHRS and CDR2 is YFSETQ. This clonotype has only a few counts. The antigen is undetermined. The chain uses TRBV5-1 and TRBJ2-5, with TRBD2 identical over 14 bases. The TCR sequence derives from a human donor in good health. Sequenced material: cultured non-Tr1 T cells, either the whole culture or a sorted T cell fraction (not recorded which). The CDR3 DNA is TGCGCCAGCAGCACCGGGACTAGCGGGGGCCAAGAGACCCAGTACTTC. Its protein product is CASSTGTSGGQETQYF.